Detailed here is one T cell receptor (beta chain). Its antigen is not identified. Template switching created a universal primer site, and the cDNA included unique molecular identifiers. TCRdb recomputed calls from the 5' RACE reads with MiXCR, one row per CDR3 protein. This repertoire shows around 280,000 distinct CDR3 sequences, 8% to 9% found once; its top ten account for about 2.1%. The length of the CDR3 is 16 residues. The V gene end was trimmed by 3 bases and the J gene end by 7 bases; junction bases not matched to a gene: 17. Germline V gene lookup returns CDR1 DFQATT and CDR2 SNEGSKA (reference sequence). The data derive from a study of identical twins. Study observations and caveats: Abundant beta clonotypes from cord blood had fewer insertions, unlike memory repertoires, which showed none. The study found weaker excess twin sharing in beta out-of-frame sequences. Partial confounding of zero-insertion analyses by invariant MAIT and iNKT cells was possible.

These same data were also listed under a study on yellow fever vaccine responses in identical twins.

The sequenced sample consisted of memory (CD45RO+) T cells sorted from blood. The chain recombines TRBV20-1 with TRBJ2-7; 8 nucleotides match TRBD2. The clonotype originates from a woman in her late teens or twenties in good health. This chain's CDR3 is CSASPLLTSGMGEQYF. As DNA, the CDR3 is TGCAGTGCTAGCCCTCTCCTCACTAGCGGAATGGGTGAGCAGTACTTC.